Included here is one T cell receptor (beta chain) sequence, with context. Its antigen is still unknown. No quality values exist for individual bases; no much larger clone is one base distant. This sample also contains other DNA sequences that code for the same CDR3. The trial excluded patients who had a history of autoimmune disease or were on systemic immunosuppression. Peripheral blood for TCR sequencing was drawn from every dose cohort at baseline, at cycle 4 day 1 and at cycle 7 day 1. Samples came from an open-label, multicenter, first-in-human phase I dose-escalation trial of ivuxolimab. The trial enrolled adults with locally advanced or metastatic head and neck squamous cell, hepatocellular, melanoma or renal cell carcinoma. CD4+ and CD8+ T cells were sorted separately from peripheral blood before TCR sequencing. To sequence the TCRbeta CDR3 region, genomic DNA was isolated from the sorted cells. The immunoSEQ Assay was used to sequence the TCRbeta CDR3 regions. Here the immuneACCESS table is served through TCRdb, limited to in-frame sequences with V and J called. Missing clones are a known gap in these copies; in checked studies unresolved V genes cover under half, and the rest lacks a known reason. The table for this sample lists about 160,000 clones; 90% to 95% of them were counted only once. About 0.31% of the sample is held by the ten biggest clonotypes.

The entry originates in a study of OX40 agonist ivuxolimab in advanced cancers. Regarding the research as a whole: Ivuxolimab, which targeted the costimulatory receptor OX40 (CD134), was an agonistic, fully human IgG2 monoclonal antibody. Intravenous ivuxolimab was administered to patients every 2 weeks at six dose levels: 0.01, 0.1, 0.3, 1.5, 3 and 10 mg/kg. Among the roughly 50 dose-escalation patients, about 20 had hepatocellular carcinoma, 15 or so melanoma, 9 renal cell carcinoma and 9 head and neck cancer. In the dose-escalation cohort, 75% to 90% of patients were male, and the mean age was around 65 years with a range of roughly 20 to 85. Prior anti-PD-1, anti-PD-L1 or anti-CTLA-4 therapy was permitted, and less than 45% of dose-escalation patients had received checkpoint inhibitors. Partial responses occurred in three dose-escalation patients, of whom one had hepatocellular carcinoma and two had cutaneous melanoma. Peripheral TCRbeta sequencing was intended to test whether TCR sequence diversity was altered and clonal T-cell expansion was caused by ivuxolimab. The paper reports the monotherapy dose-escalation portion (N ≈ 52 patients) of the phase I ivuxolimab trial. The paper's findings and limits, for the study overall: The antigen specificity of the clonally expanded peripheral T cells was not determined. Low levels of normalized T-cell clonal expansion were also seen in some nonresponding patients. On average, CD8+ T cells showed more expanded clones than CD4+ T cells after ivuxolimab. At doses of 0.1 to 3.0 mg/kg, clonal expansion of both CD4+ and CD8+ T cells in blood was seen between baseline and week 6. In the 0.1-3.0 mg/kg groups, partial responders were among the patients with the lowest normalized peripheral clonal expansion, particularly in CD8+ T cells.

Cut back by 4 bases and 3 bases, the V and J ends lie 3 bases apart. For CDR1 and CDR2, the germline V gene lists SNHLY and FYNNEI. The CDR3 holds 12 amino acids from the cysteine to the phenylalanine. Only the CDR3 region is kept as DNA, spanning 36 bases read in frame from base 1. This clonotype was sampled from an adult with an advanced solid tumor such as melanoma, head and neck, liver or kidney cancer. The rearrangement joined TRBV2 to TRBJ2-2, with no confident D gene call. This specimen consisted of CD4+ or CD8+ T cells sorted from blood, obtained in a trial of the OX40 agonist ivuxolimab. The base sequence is TGTGCCAGCAGTGGAGACACCGGGGAGCTGTTTTTT. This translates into CASSGDTGELFF.